The 8 T cell receptor beta chains below come from one sample, sequenced in a study of shared clonotypes between healthy human individuals. Repertoires were generated with immunoSEQ multiplex PCR, while TCRdb's copy carries only in-frame clones and drops some. The table shows roughly 1.4 million clones, with around 98.5% occurring only once. The sequencing sample was made of naive CD4+ T cells sorted from blood. Described subset: CD45RA+ positively selected. Source of these receptors: a young man in good health.

This clone occurred once. V gene TRBV19 combines with J gene TRBJ2-7, with no clear D. The CDR3 has 16 amino acids. Germline V gives CDR1 LNHDA, CDR2 SQIVND (reference sequence). V was cut by 2 bases and J by 3 bases, with 17 bases left in between. As DNA, the CDR3 is TGTGCCAGTAGTATAACCCCGGGCCCCCCTCTCTACGAGCAGTACTTC. Amino acid sequence: CASSITPGPPLYEQYF.

The rearrangement joins TRBV18 to TRBJ1-2; possible D gene TRBD1, 6 bases. There are 13 residues in the CDR3. Germline V gene data show CDR1 as KGHSH and CDR2 as LQKENI. V gave up 3 bases and J gave up 4 bases, with 9 bases separating them. The chain's CDR3 is CASSPEQGYGYTF. CDR3 sequence (DNA): TGTGCCAGCTCACCGGAACAGGGCTATGGCTACACCTTC.

The DNA of the CDR3 is TGCGCCAGCAGCCAAAACCGGGGACTCCCCAATGAGCAGTTCTTC. This translates into CASSQNRGLPNEQFF. V usage is TRBV4-3 and J usage is TRBJ2-1, with TRBD2 as a possible D gene (6 bases). From germline, CDR1 is LGHNA and CDR2 YSLEER. V gave up 2 bases and J gave up 6 bases, with 14 bases separating them. The CDR3 totals 15 residues.

This clone occurred once. V gene TRBV6-5 combines with J gene TRBJ1-4; tentative D call: TRBD1 (5 bases). The CDR3 has 14 residues. Per the germline V gene, CDR1 is MNHEY and CDR2 is SVGAGI. Deletions cut 3 bases from V and 7 bases from J, with 12 bases between. The CDR3 sequence is CASSYRGKLEKLFF. The DNA for the CDR3 is TGTGCCAGCAGTTATCGGGGCAAGCTTGAAAAACTGTTTTTT.

Only one count was recorded for this clone. The V call is TRBV19, the J call TRBJ2-5; TRBD2 matches 11 bases. Germline V gives CDR1 LNHDA, CDR2 SQIVND (reference sequence). There are 15 residues in the CDR3. V gave up 5 bases and J gave up 0 bases; unmatched junction bases: 2. The CDR3 is CASSPSGRNQETQYF. The CDR3 nucleotides read TGTGCCAGTAGTCCTAGCGGGAGGAACCAAGAGACCCAGTACTTC.

The gene calls are TRBV28 and TRBJ2-5; the match to TRBD1 covers 10 bases. V shed 6 bases and J 4 bases; nucleotides not matched to a gene: 11. CDR1 is MDHEN, CDR2 SYDVKM, per germline. This CDR3 has 16 residues. CDR3 residues: CASSLIRDRGGETQYF. CDR3 nucleotides: TGTGCCAGCAGCCTCATCCGGGACAGGGGAGGAGAGACCCAGTACTTC.

The chain combines TRBV5-5 with TRBJ1-5; the D is unclear. The CDR3 is made up of 15 amino acids. Trimming stripped 0 bases from V and 6 bases from J, with 13 bases between. Germline CDR1 SGHKS, CDR2 YYEKEE (reference sequence). The CDR3 protein is CASSLVSGFRQPQHF. The CDR3 nucleotides are TGTGCCAGCAGCTTGGTTTCGGGATTTCGTCAGCCCCAGCATTTT.

The chain uses TRBV7-2 and TRBJ2-3; TRBD2 aligns across 12 bases. CDR3 length equals 15 residues. Germline CDR1 and CDR2: SGHTA and FQGNSA. The junction had 7 bases not matched to a gene; V was cut back by 6 bases and J by 6 bases. The CDR3 bases are TGTGCCAGCAGTCTAGCGGGAGGGCCCTCTGATACGCAGTATTTT. Translation: CASSLAGGPSDTQYF.